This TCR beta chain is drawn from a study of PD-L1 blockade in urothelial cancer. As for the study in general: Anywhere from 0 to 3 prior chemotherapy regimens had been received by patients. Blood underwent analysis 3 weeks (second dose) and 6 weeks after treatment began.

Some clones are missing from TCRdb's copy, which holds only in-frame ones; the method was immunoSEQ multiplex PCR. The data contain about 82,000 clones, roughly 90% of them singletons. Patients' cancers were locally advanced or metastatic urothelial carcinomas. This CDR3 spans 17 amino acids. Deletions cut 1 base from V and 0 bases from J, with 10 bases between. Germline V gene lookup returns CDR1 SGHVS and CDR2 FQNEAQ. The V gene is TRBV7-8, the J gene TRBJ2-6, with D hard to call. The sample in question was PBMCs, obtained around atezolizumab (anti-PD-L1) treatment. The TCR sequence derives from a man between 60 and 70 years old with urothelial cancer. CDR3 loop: CASSLGALRSGANVLTF. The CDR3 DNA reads TGTGCCAGCAGCTTAGGGGCGCTCCGCTCTGGGGCCAACGTCCTGACTTTC.